This is a list of T cell receptor beta chains from one sample in a study of CD8 T cells in ankylosing spondylitis. TCRdb re-called the 5' RACE reads with MiXCR, one entry per CDR3 protein. The data hold around 90,000 distinct CDR3 sequences, with 27% observed a single time. Sequencing input: blood, either unsorted or a sorted T cell fraction (not recorded which). The receptors stem from a male donor with ankylosing spondylitis or in good health (not recorded which). CDR3s include the opening cysteine and the closing phenylalanine or tryptophan. The order of the fields is J gene, D gene, clone size, V gene, CDR3 DNA, CDR3 protein. A D gene is named only where the DNA matches it firmly. Clone size is stated in some rows and not others, as once, few, many or a class when expanded.

J gene: TRBJ2-3
D gene: TRBD1
clone size: few
V gene: TRBV20-1
CDR3 DNA: TGCAGTGCTAGGGGACAGGGGGGTGCTGGCACAGATACGCAGTATTTT
CDR3 protein: CSARGQGGAGTDTQYF

J gene: TRBJ1-6
D gene: NA
clone size: few
V gene: TRBV29-1
CDR3 DNA: TGCAGCGTTGCTGTCGGGGGGCTTTCACCCCTCCACTTT
CDR3 protein: CSVAVGGLSPLHF

J gene: TRBJ1-2
D gene: NA
clone size: NA
V gene: TRBV7-3
CDR3 DNA: TGTGCCAGCAGCTTAGGGGGCGCCTATGGCTACACCTTC
CDR3 protein: CASSLGGAYGYTF

J gene: TRBJ1-2
D gene: NA
clone size: NA
V gene: TRBV7-7
CDR3 DNA: TGTGCTAGCAGCTCAAGACAGGTTCCACACTATGGCTACACCTTC
CDR3 protein: CASSSRQVPHYGYTF

J gene: TRBJ1-1
D gene: NA
clone size: NA
V gene: TRBV5-1
CDR3 DNA: TGCGCCAGCAGCTTGGCTCTCACAGGGAAAAGGACTGAAGCTTTCTTT
CDR3 protein: CASSLALTGKRTEAFF

J gene: TRBJ2-2
D gene: NA
clone size: many
V gene: TRBV5-1
CDR3 DNA: TGCGCCAGCAGTCCTCTACCCACCGGGGAGCTGTTTTTT
CDR3 protein: CASSPLPTGELFF

J gene: TRBJ2-3
D gene: TRBD1
clone size: few
V gene: TRBV24-1
CDR3 DNA: TGTGCCACCAGTGACTCTGACAGGGTCTCCACAGATACGCAGTATTTT
CDR3 protein: CATSDSDRVSTDTQYF

J gene: TRBJ1-4
D gene: TRBD1
clone size: once
V gene: TRBV18
CDR3 DNA: TGTGCCAGCTCACCACCGGGACAGATGCGTGAAAAACTGTTTTTT
CDR3 protein: CASSPPGQMREKLFF

J gene: TRBJ2-3
D gene: NA
clone size: NA
V gene: TRBV10-3
CDR3 DNA: TGTGCCATCAGTGAGTCTCAAGCTGTGGATACGCAGTATTTT
CDR3 protein: CAISESQAVDTQYF

J gene: TRBJ2-3
D gene: NA
clone size: NA
V gene: TRBV7-3
CDR3 DNA: TGTGCCAGCAGCTTAATTCGGTCAGGAACAGATACGCAGTATTTT
CDR3 protein: CASSLIRSGTDTQYF

J gene: TRBJ2-1
D gene: NA
clone size: NA
V gene: TRBV5-1
CDR3 DNA: TGCGCCAGCAGCTTAGGTAGCTTCACCTACAATGAGCAGTTCTTC
CDR3 protein: CASSLGSFTYNEQFF

J gene: TRBJ2-7
D gene: NA
clone size: many
V gene: TRBV5-1
CDR3 DNA: TGCGCCAGCAGCTTCCTCGGGGGTACCTACGAGCAGTACTTC
CDR3 protein: CASSFLGGTYEQYF

J gene: TRBJ1-4
D gene: TRBD1
clone size: NA
V gene: TRBV6-1
CDR3 DNA: TGTGCCAGCAGGCCCGGGACAGCGAATGAAAAACTGTTTTTT
CDR3 protein: CASRPGTANEKLFF

J gene: TRBJ2-7
D gene: NA
clone size: few
V gene: TRBV29-1
CDR3 DNA: TGCAGCGCTAGCCGGGACGCTAGTGTGCAGTACTTC
CDR3 protein: CSASRDASVQYF

J gene: TRBJ1-1
D gene: NA
clone size: NA
V gene: TRBV5-4
CDR3 DNA: TGTGCCAGCAGCTTGGTTTCAGGAAACACTGAAGCTTTCTTT
CDR3 protein: CASSLVSGNTEAFF

J gene: TRBJ1-1
D gene: NA
clone size: many
V gene: TRBV27
CDR3 DNA: TGTGCCAGCAGTTTAAGTCGACGGAACACTGAAGCTTTCTTT
CDR3 protein: CASSLSRRNTEAFF

J gene: TRBJ2-3
D gene: TRBD1
clone size: NA
V gene: TRBV3-1
CDR3 DNA: TGTGCCAGCAGCCCGCTGACAGGGGAAATGCGCACAGATACGCAGTATTTT
CDR3 protein: CASSPLTGEMRTDTQYF

J gene: TRBJ2-5
D gene: NA
clone size: NA
V gene: TRBV15
CDR3 DNA: TGTGCCACCAGCAGAGATGTTGGGGAGACCCAGTACTTC
CDR3 protein: CATSRDVGETQYF

J gene: TRBJ2-3
D gene: NA
clone size: few
V gene: TRBV5-1
CDR3 DNA: TGCGCCAGCAGCTTGGTTTCCGCAGAAGATACGCAGTATTTT
CDR3 protein: CASSLVSAEDTQYF

J gene: TRBJ1-4
D gene: TRBD1
clone size: NA
V gene: TRBV5-6
CDR3 DNA: TGTGCCAGCAGCTTAACAGGGGGCACTAATGAAAAACTGTTTTTT
CDR3 protein: CASSLTGGTNEKLFF

J gene: TRBJ1-1
D gene: NA
clone size: NA
V gene: TRBV7-8
CDR3 DNA: TGTGCCAGCAGCGCCCACTCGGGATCTAATACTGAAGCTTTCTTT
CDR3 protein: CASSAHSGSNTEAFF

J gene: TRBJ1-2
D gene: NA
clone size: NA
V gene: TRBV5-1
CDR3 DNA: TGCGCCAGCAGCCCGGAGTTTAACTATGGCTACACCTTC
CDR3 protein: CASSPEFNYGYTF

J gene: TRBJ2-5
D gene: NA
clone size: few
V gene: TRBV20-1
CDR3 DNA: TGCAGTGCAGACGCCAGCGGGCATCAAGAGACCCAGTACTTC
CDR3 protein: CSADASGHQETQYF

J gene: TRBJ1-1
D gene: NA
clone size: NA
V gene: TRBV29-1
CDR3 DNA: TGCAGCGTACTAGCTGGACAGAAGAACACTGAAGCTTTCTTT
CDR3 protein: CSVLAGQKNTEAFF

J gene: TRBJ1-1
D gene: TRBD1
clone size: NA
V gene: TRBV5-6
CDR3 DNA: TGTGCCAGCAGCTTACACAGGGGTACTGAAGCTTTCTTT
CDR3 protein: CASSLHRGTEAFF

J gene: TRBJ2-2
D gene: NA
clone size: NA
V gene: TRBV5-1
CDR3 DNA: TGCGCCAGCAGCCCAAACCAGGGTACCGGGGAGCTGTTTTTT
CDR3 protein: CASSPNQGTGELFF

J gene: TRBJ1-5
D gene: TRBD1
clone size: NA
V gene: TRBV12-3/TRBV12-4
CDR3 DNA: TGTGCCAGCAGCCCAACAGGGGCCTATTACAATCAGCCCCAGCATTTT
CDR3 protein: CASSPTGAYYNQPQHF

J gene: TRBJ1-5
D gene: TRBD1
clone size: NA
V gene: TRBV11-1
CDR3 DNA: TGTGCCAGCAGCCTAGACAGGGATCAGCCCCAGCATTTT
CDR3 protein: CASSLDRDQPQHF

J gene: TRBJ2-3
D gene: NA
clone size: many
V gene: TRBV5-1
CDR3 DNA: TGCGCCAGCAGCTTGGGGCAGGGGGGAGATACGCAGTATTTT
CDR3 protein: CASSLGQGGDTQYF

J gene: TRBJ1-1
D gene: NA
clone size: NA
V gene: TRBV29-1
CDR3 DNA: TGCAGCGTTGGGGGCAGGGTTTTCGGAAACACTGAAGCTTTCTTT
CDR3 protein: CSVGGRVFGNTEAFF

J gene: TRBJ1-1
D gene: NA
clone size: few
V gene: TRBV20-1
CDR3 DNA: TGCAGTGCTAAAGCGGGTGGGGTCACTGAAGCTTTCTTT
CDR3 protein: CSAKAGGVTEAFF

J gene: TRBJ2-3
D gene: NA
clone size: few
V gene: TRBV7-2
CDR3 DNA: TGTGCCAGCAGCTTATTAGGAGGGACTAGCACAGATACGCAGTATTTT
CDR3 protein: CASSLLGGTSTDTQYF

J gene: TRBJ2-2
D gene: TRBD2
clone size: NA
V gene: TRBV7-9
CDR3 DNA: TGTGCCAGCAGCTTTTCCATGACTAGCGGCACCGGGGAGCTGTTTTTT
CDR3 protein: CASSFSMTSGTGELFF

J gene: TRBJ2-7
D gene: NA
clone size: NA
V gene: TRBV20-1
CDR3 DNA: TGCAGTGCTAGGAACTCGGGGACCTACGAGCAGTACTTC
CDR3 protein: CSARNSGTYEQYF

J gene: TRBJ2-3
D gene: NA
clone size: few
V gene: TRBV20-1
CDR3 DNA: TGCAGTGCTGCTCTAGTTGGAGCGCAGTATTTT
CDR3 protein: CSAALVGAQYF

J gene: TRBJ2-7
D gene: NA
clone size: NA
V gene: TRBV5-5
CDR3 DNA: TGTGCCAGCAGCTCGTTAGGGGTGGTCAGCTCCTACGAGCAGTACTTC
CDR3 protein: CASSSLGVVSSYEQYF

J gene: TRBJ2-7
D gene: NA
clone size: few
V gene: TRBV15
CDR3 DNA: TGTGCCACCAGCGCGGACCGGAACCTCTACGAGCAGTACTTC
CDR3 protein: CATSADRNLYEQYF

J gene: TRBJ2-1
D gene: NA
clone size: many
V gene: TRBV5-1
CDR3 DNA: TGCGCCAGCTATTTAGACTCCCGTGGGGATGAGCAGTTCTTC
CDR3 protein: CASYLDSRGDEQFF

J gene: TRBJ2-6
D gene: TRBD1
clone size: many
V gene: TRBV11-1
CDR3 DNA: TGTGCCAGCAGCTTGGGACAGGGCGGCTCTCTGGGGGCCAACGTCCTGACTTTC
CDR3 protein: CASSLGQGGSLGANVLTF

J gene: TRBJ2-1
D gene: NA
clone size: few
V gene: TRBV5-1
CDR3 DNA: TGCGCCAGCAGCTCTCTGGACCGCGACGGTGAGCAGTTCTTC
CDR3 protein: CASSSLDRDGEQFF

J gene: TRBJ2-2
D gene: TRBD1
clone size: NA
V gene: TRBV5-5
CDR3 DNA: TGTGCCAGCAGCTCCAGGACAGGGTCAAACACCGGGGAGCTGTTTTTT
CDR3 protein: CASSSRTGSNTGELFF

J gene: TRBJ1-2
D gene: NA
clone size: NA
V gene: TRBV5-1
CDR3 DNA: TGCGCCAGCAGCTCGTGGACACAAACTAACTATGGCTACACCTTC
CDR3 protein: CASSSWTQTNYGYTF

J gene: TRBJ1-3
D gene: NA
clone size: medium-sized
V gene: TRBV18
CDR3 DNA: TGTGCCAGCTCACCGGCGGGCTCTGGAAACACCATATATTTT
CDR3 protein: CASSPAGSGNTIYF

J gene: TRBJ2-3
D gene: TRBD2
clone size: few
V gene: TRBV29-1
CDR3 DNA: TGCAGCGTTGAAGACCCTGCAGCGGGAGCTCGGGCAGATACGCAGTATTTT
CDR3 protein: CSVEDPAAGARADTQYF

J gene: TRBJ2-5
D gene: TRBD1
clone size: few
V gene: TRBV5-5
CDR3 DNA: TGTGCCAGCAGCTTCCGGGACAGGGGGACAGAGACCCAGTACTTC
CDR3 protein: CASSFRDRGTETQYF

J gene: TRBJ1-3
D gene: NA
clone size: NA
V gene: TRBV5-1
CDR3 DNA: TGCGCCAGCAGCTTCTCGGGGTACTCTGGAAACACCATATATTTT
CDR3 protein: CASSFSGYSGNTIYF

J gene: TRBJ2-5
D gene: NA
clone size: NA
V gene: TRBV7-2
CDR3 DNA: TGTGCCAGCAGCTCCTCTAGGAGTGGGGTAGAGACCCAGTACTTC
CDR3 protein: CASSSSRSGVETQYF

J gene: TRBJ2-1
D gene: TRBD2
clone size: NA
V gene: TRBV20-1
CDR3 DNA: TGCAGTGCTAACGATCTAGCGGGAGAATGGAACAATGAGCAGTTCTTC
CDR3 protein: CSANDLAGEWNNEQFF